The present T cell receptor (beta chain) was sequenced within a study of molecular identifiers for immune sequencing clone quantification. This clonotype was recorded at least ten times. The antigen is not known. Study-level findings and limits: Some 970,000 naive cells reportedly did not prevent detection of spiked Jurkat TCR RNA from one cell. Clonotypes surpassing 20 RNA copies contained over 97% of effector molecules, versus under 1% in naive cells. Sizes of clones that are highly expanded could be underestimated (if identical TCR molecules share a barcode).

CDR1 and CDR2 (germline): SQVTM, ANQGSEA. V dropped 6 bases and J dropped 2; count of bases not matched to a gene: 6. This CDR3 has 13 residues. Both previously described methods and listed TCR primers were employed to make bulk TCR libraries. In TCRdb, the PCR reads were re-called with MiXCR into one record per CDR3 protein. The repertoire holds 460,000 or so distinct CDR3 sequences, roughly 24% seen once, with around 0.8% in the top ten. The sequence derives from a human donor in good health. Some libraries in this study had Jurkat cell RNA spiked in. Input material: naive CD8+ T cells from blood, with Jurkat cell RNA spiked in. Regarding subset: FACS-sorted CD8+CD4-CCR7+CD45RA+ naive T cells. The chain uses TRBV29-1 and TRBJ2-7; TRBD2 aligns across 8 bases. CDR3 in amino acids: CSVKTSDAYEQYF. CDR3 in DNA: TGCAGCGTGAAGACTAGCGACGCCTACGAGCAGTACTTC.